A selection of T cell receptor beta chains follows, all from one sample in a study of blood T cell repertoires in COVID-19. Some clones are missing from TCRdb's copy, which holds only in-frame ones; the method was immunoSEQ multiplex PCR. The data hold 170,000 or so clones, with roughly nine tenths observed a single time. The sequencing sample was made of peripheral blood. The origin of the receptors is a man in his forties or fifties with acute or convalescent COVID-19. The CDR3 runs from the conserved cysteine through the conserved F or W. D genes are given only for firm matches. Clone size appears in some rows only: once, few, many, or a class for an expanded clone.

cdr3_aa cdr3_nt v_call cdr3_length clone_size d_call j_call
CASSQETGTGELFF TGCGCCAGCAGCCAGGAGACAGGCACCGGGGAGCTGTTTTTT TRBV4-3 14 NA NA TRBJ2-2
CASSFDRVKTQYF TGCGCCAGCAGCTTTGACAGGGTTAAGACCCAGTACTTC TRBV5-1 13 NA TRBD1 TRBJ2-5
CASSLGKGSAGELFF TGTGCCAGCAGCCTAGGAAAGGGGTCGGCCGGGGAGCTGTTTTTT TRBV11-3 15 NA NA TRBJ2-2
CASSQVSGGDSYEQYF TGTGCCAGCAGCCAAGTTAGCGGGGGGGACTCCTACGAGCAGTACTTC TRBV4-2 16 once TRBD2 TRBJ2-7
CASSVAPAGSSGANVLTF TGTGCCAGCAGCGTAGCCCCCGCAGGAAGCTCTGGGGCCAACGTCCTGACTTTC TRBV9 18 NA NA TRBJ2-6
CASSPLAGPQVAQYF TGTGCCAGCAGTCCCCTAGCGGGCCCGCAGGTGGCCCAGTACTTC TRBV6-5 15 NA TRBD2 TRBJ2-5
CASSPPVGGENEKLFF TGTGCCAGCAGTCCCCCCGTGGGAGGGGAGAATGAAAAACTGTTTTTT TRBV28 16 NA NA TRBJ1-4
CASSSPGGRDTQYF TGTGCCAGCAGCTCCCCTGGGGGCAGGGATACGCAGTATTTT TRBV7-6 14 NA NA TRBJ2-3
CARTANRQCYGYTF TGTGCCAGAACGGCCAACAGGCAGTGCTATGGCTACACCTTC TRBV9 14 NA NA TRBJ1-2
CASSLGFPGQTSGNTIYF TGTGCCAGCAGTTTAGGATTTCCGGGACAGACCTCTGGAAACACCATATATTTT TRBV27 18 NA TRBD1 TRBJ1-3
CASSYNGQGKDQPQHF TGTGCCAGCAGTTACAATGGGCAGGGGAAGGATCAGCCCCAGCATTTT TRBV6-2/TRBV6-3 16 NA NA TRBJ1-5
CASSLFASGRRVEETQYF TGTGCCAGCAGCTTATTTGCTAGCGGGAGGAGAGTCGAAGAGACCCAGTACTTC TRBV5-4 18 NA TRBD2 TRBJ2-5
CAWSHGAGQGRGDTQYF TGTGCCTGGAGCCATGGTGCGGGGCAAGGGCGGGGGGATACGCAGTATTTT TRBV30 17 few TRBD2 TRBJ2-3
CASSAGLAASGELFF TGTGCCAGCAGCGCGGGACTAGCGGCTTCCGGGGAGCTGTTTTTT TRBV7-6 15 NA TRBD2 TRBJ2-2
CASSLDTSYRSNQPQHF TGTGCCAGCAGCTTAGATACGAGTTATCGTAGCAATCAGCCCCAGCATTTT TRBV11-3 17 NA NA TRBJ1-5
CASSLARGEAFF TGTGCCAGCAGCTTGGCCCGGGGTGAAGCTTTCTTT TRBV5-6 12 NA NA TRBJ1-1
CATSPGQGSGELFF TGTGCCACCAGCCCGGGACAGGGGTCCGGGGAGCTGTTTTTT TRBV24-1 14 NA TRBD1 TRBJ2-2
CASTENFGTSSKVSTDTQYF TGTGCCAGCACCGAAAACTTCGGGACTAGCTCGAAGGTGAGCACAGATACGCAGTATTTT TRBV28 20 NA TRBD2 TRBJ2-3
CASSTRGLDETQYF TGTGCCAGTAGTACCAGGGGGCTGGATGAGACCCAGTACTTC TRBV19 14 NA TRBD1 TRBJ2-5
CASSLGNRGNVNEQFF TGCGCCAGCAGCTTGGGGAACAGGGGTAATGTCAATGAGCAGTTCTTC TRBV5-1 16 NA TRBD1 TRBJ2-1
CASSFRTSGGSGGELFF TGTGCCAGCAGCTTCAGGACTAGCGGGGGCTCTGGCGGGGAGCTGTTTTTT TRBV11-2 17 NA TRBD2 TRBJ2-2
CASSRTTAYEQYF TGTGCCAGCAGCCGGACTACAGCCTACGAGCAGTACTTC TRBV13 13 NA NA TRBJ2-7
CASYLWGSGSGGELFF TGTGCCAGCTACCTCTGGGGTAGCGGGAGCGGCGGGGAGCTGTTTTTT TRBV7-9 16 NA TRBD2 TRBJ2-2
CASTIRDSFFQETQYF TGTGCCAGCACCATCCGGGACAGTTTTTTCCAAGAGACCCAGTACTTC TRBV2 16 NA TRBD1 TRBJ2-5
CASSSRDSASYNSPLHF TGTGCCAGTAGTTCCCGGGACTCAGCTTCCTATAATTCACCCCTCCACTTT TRBV19 17 NA NA TRBJ1-6
CASSLEGGIGNEQFF TGTGCCAGCAGCTTAGAGGGGGGGATCGGGAATGAGCAGTTCTTC TRBV7-9 15 NA NA TRBJ2-1
CASSLVVPGSGANVLTF TGTGCCAGCAGCTTAGTTGTACCGGGCTCTGGGGCCAACGTCCTGACTTTC TRBV7-6 17 few NA TRBJ2-6
CAWSRTSGSRGYEQYF TGTGCCTGGAGTAGGACTAGCGGGAGTCGAGGATACGAGCAGTACTTC TRBV30 16 NA TRBD2 TRBJ2-7
CATSDGGSSSGANVLTF TGTGCCACCAGTGACGGGGGGTCTAGCTCTGGGGCCAACGTCCTGACTTTC TRBV24-1 17 once TRBD2 TRBJ2-6